This T cell receptor (beta chain) derives from a study of T-cell memory formation after mild COVID-19. Overall study context: Largely, the TCR clusters proved donor specific.

cDNA libraries for TCR alpha and TCR beta, carrying sample barcodes and UMIs, came from 5'RACE with constant-segment primers. TCRdb analysed the 5' RACE reads with MiXCR anew, one entry per CDR3 protein. The data hold 150,000 to 200,000 distinct CDR3 sequences, with 20% to 25% observed a single time. Regarding this clonotype: Its antigen is unidentified.

Germline CDR1 is SGHRS and CDR2 is YFSETQ. The CDR3 runs to 14 residues. Unmatched junction bases numbered 4, after V lost 0 bases and J lost 5 bases. Whole-study findings and limits: In second-wave clones peaking day 37, SARS-CoV-2 specificity remained unconfirmed. The study found contracting CD4+ clones mainly in CM and EM and contracting CD8+ clones in EMRA.

What was sequenced was PBMCs or a T cell subset sorted from them (not recorded which). The clonotype comes from an adult woman who had mild COVID-19 (a few samples of this study predate the infection). Cell type and time point are not known. The chain is built from TRBV5-1 and TRBJ2-7; 8 bases match TRBD2. The CDR3 DNA is TGCGCCAGCAGCTTGGCACTAGCGGACCACGAGCAGTACTTC. It translates to CASSLALADHEQYF.